These 25 T cell receptor beta chains share one sample of origin, sequenced in a study of blood T cell repertoires in COVID-19. Profiling relied on immunoSEQ multiplex PCR, and the TCRdb table lists in-frame clones only, not all of them. The top ten hold roughly 0.91% of the sample, which has fewer than 250,000 clones, just under 85% seen once. The specimen was peripheral blood. The receptor source for this set is a man aged 60 to 69 with COVID-19, enrolled during active disease.

V usage is TRBV3-1 (or the pseudogene TRBV3-2) and J usage is TRBJ1-3; TRBD1 might be the D (6 bases). Germline loops: CDR1 LGHDT, CDR2 YNNKEL (reference sequence). The CDR3 contains 15 residues. Trimming took off 5 bases at V and 2 bases at J, with 13 bases between the two ends. CDR3 in DNA: TGTGCCAGCAGCGAACAGGGACTAACTGGAAACACCATATATTTT. It yields the protein CASSEQGLTGNTIYF.

The genes are TRBV7-3 and TRBJ2-2, with a possible D match to TRBD1 (5 bases). The CDR3 contains 14 residues. V was shortened by 4 bases and J by 5 bases, with 11 bases between the two germline ends. Germline CDR1 and CDR2: SGHTA and FQGTGA. The CDR3 loop is CASSSGSGTGELFF. The CDR3 DNA follows: TGTGCCAGCAGCTCAGGGTCCGGTACCGGGGAGCTGTTTTTT.

This rearrangement joins TRBV6-5 to TRBJ1-5, with 7 bases that match TRBD1. CDR1 is MNHEY and CDR2 is SVGAGI in the germline V gene. CDR3 length: 15 residues. V was clipped by 0 bases and J by 6 bases; unmatched bases: 5. The CDR3 nucleotides read TGTGCCAGCAGTTACTCGGAGGGGGCCGGTCAGCCCCAGCATTTT. Protein sequence: CASSYSEGAGQPQHF.

A few counts support this clone. V gene TRBV27 combines with J gene TRBJ1-4, with 9 positions matching TRBD1. The CDR3 covers 16 residues. V trimming: 5 bases; J trimming: 8 bases; junction bases outside the gene matches: 12. Germline lookup yields CDR1 MNHEY and CDR2 SMNVEV (reference sequence). DNA for the CDR3: TGTGCCAGCAGTAGGACAGGGGTGGGAGGGGAGGAAAAACTGTTTTTT. The encoded protein is CASSRTGVGGEEKLFF. The variable domain in full, with the rest retrieved from reference TRBV27 and TRBJ1-4, is EAQVTQNPRYLITVTGKKLTVTCSQNMNHEYMSWYRQDPGLGLRQIYYSMNVEVTDKGDVPEGYKVSRKEKRNFPLILESPSPNQTSLYFCASSRTGVGGEEKLFFGSGTQLSVL.

This chain joins TRBV5-1 and TRBJ1-3; TRBD1 is a possible D gene (5 bases). Germline V gene sequence: CDR1 SGHRS, CDR2 YFSETQ. The CDR3 contains 14 residues. Deletions cut 3 bases from V and 3 bases from J, with 10 bases between. CDR3 loop: CASSSEGNGNTIYF. The CDR3 DNA reads TGCGCCAGCAGCTCGGAGGGGAATGGAAACACCATATATTTT.

In regard to this clone: Other DNA variants within this sample encode the same CDR3. The genes are TRBV7-2 and TRBJ1-4; 7 nucleotides agree with TRBD1. Unmatched junction bases numbered 7, after V lost 5 bases and J lost 4 bases. The CDR3 is 15 amino acids. CDR1 is SGHTA, CDR2 FQGNSA, per germline. The CDR3 region has the DNA TGTGCCAGCAGCCCAAGGGACAGCTTTAATGAAAAACTGTTTTTT. Translation gives CASSPRDSFNEKLFF.

The rearrangement links TRBV15 to TRBJ2-7; perhaps TRBD1 as D (6 bases). CDR1 and CDR2 (germline): LNHNV, YYDKDF (reference sequence). V was pared by 0 bases and J by 6 bases, with 15 bases between. The CDR3 is made up of 15 amino acids. The CDR3 coding sequence is TGTGCCACCAGCAGAGAAAGGGTAGACAGGATCGAGCAGTACTTC. Translated: CATSRERVDRIEQYF.

The V gene is TRBV29-1, the J gene TRBJ2-7, with D perhaps TRBD1 (5 bases). Germline CDR1 SQVTM, CDR2 ANQGSEA. The CDR3 covers 13 residues. V was pared by 6 bases and J by 2 bases, with 14 bases between. The CDR3 protein is CSVGQRNPYEQYF. CDR3 nucleotide sequence: TGCAGCGTGGGGCAGAGGAACCCCTACGAGCAGTACTTC.

CDR3 sequence: CASAGLAGTEQYF. CDR3 in DNA: TGTGCCAGCGCGGGACTAGCGGGAACCGAGCAGTACTTC. The chain is built from TRBV13 and TRBJ2-7; TRBD2 aligns across 13 bases. The CDR3 spans 13 residues. The germline V gene encodes CDR1 PRHDT and CDR2 FYEKMQ (reference sequence). The trim removed 8 bases at V and 6 bases at J, leaving 4 bases unmatched.

This clone appeared once. This chain links TRBV9 with TRBJ1-3, with D perhaps matching TRBD1 (5 bases). Germline V gives CDR1 SGDLS, CDR2 YYNGEE. The CDR3 has 14 amino acids. The V end was cut by 3 bases, the J end by 3 bases, with 10 bases between. The CDR3: CASSDWGDGNTIYF. The CDR3 nucleotides are TGTGCCAGCAGCGATTGGGGGGATGGAAACACCATATATTTT. The full variable domain, completed using reference TRBV9 and TRBJ1-3, is DSGVTQTPKHLITATGQRVTLRCSPRSGDLSVYWYQQSLDQGLQFLIQYYNGEERAKGNILERFSAQQFPDLHSELNLSSLELGDSALYFCASSDWGDGNTIYFGEGSWLTVV.

The chain is built from TRBV5-1 and TRBJ2-1, with 11 nucleotides matching TRBD2. V shed 2 bases and J 9 bases; nucleotides not matched to a gene: 7. CDR3 size: 15 residues. Germline loops: CDR1 SGHRS, CDR2 YFSETQ. The CDR3 DNA sequence: TGCGCCAGCAGCTTTACTAGCGGGAGAAACGGTGAGCAGTTCTTC. Translating gives CASSFTSGRNGEQFF.

The CDR3 reads CASSRSTSGSYEQYF. The CDR3 nucleotides read TGTGCCAGCAGTAGATCGACTAGCGGGAGCTACGAGCAGTACTTC. The chain carries TRBV28 and TRBJ2-7, with 12 bases fitting TRBD2. Germline lookup yields CDR1 MDHEN and CDR2 SYDVKM. The CDR3 is 15 residues long. The V and J ends lost 5 bases and 3 bases, in that order; junction bases with no gene match: 5.

This chain connects TRBV7-9 to TRBJ1-2, with 9 bases that match TRBD1. The germline CDR1 and CDR2 sequences are SEHNR and FQNEAQ (reference sequence). V was clipped by 1 base and J by 6 bases; unmatched bases: 12. The CDR3 runs to 17 residues. The chain's CDR3 is CASSLEVSTGGRDGYTF. DNA of the CDR3: TGTGCCAGCAGCTTAGAGGTCTCGACAGGGGGAAGGGATGGCTACACCTTC.

The genes are TRBV14 and TRBJ2-7; D unclear. The V gene's germline CDR1 is SGHDN and CDR2 FVKESK. The CDR3 extends over 14 amino acids. V was clipped by 0 bases and J by 10 bases, with 16 bases between them. CDR3 DNA sequence: TGTGCCAGCAGCCAAGATCGGTGGGCAGGCAGTCAGTACTTC. Amino acids: CASSQDRWAGSQYF.

The sample holds one count of this clone. The same CDR3 arises from other DNA sequences in this sample as well. The chain employs TRBV5-4 and TRBJ1-5; weak D call: TRBD1 (5 bases). V was shortened by 0 bases and J by 4 bases, with 8 bases between the two germline ends. The germline V gene encodes CDR1 SGHNT and CDR2 YYREEE (reference sequence). This CDR3 comprises 14 residues. CDR3 protein: CASSLAGGNQPQHF. DNA of the CDR3: TGTGCCAGCAGCTTGGCCGGGGGAAATCAGCCCCAGCATTTT.

This chain links TRBV5-4 with TRBJ1-4; D call uncertain. V was trimmed by 4 bases and J by 5 bases, leaving 12 bases between them. Germline values: CDR1 SGHNT, CDR2 YYREEE (reference sequence). The CDR3 runs to 14 residues. The DNA of the CDR3 is TGTGCCAGCAGCCTCCCTAGTACAAATGAAAAACTGTTTTTT. Protein product: CASSLPSTNEKLFF.

This chain uses TRBV4-3 with TRBJ1-2; 9 bases align to TRBD1. The length of the CDR3 is 14 residues. Looked up from germline, CDR1 is LGHNA and CDR2 is YSLEER. The V and J ends lost 3 bases and 7 bases, in that order; junction bases with no gene match: 6. In DNA form, the CDR3 reads TGCGCCAGCAGCCAGGGACAGGGAAGTAGTGGCTACACCTTC. This codes for CASSQGQGSSGYTF.

This rearrangement joins TRBV5-1 to TRBJ1-5; TRBD1 might be the D (6 bases). Germline V gives CDR1 SGHRS, CDR2 YFSETQ. V shed 3 bases and J shed 6 bases, with 16 bases lying between them. The CDR3 has 15 residues. CDR3 sequence: CASSYSGDYSQPQHF. In DNA, the CDR3 is TGCGCCAGCAGCTACTCAGGGGATTATAGTCAGCCCCAGCATTTT.

This chain links TRBV2 with TRBJ1-2; a weak D match, TRBD1 (5 bases). Per germline, CDR1 SNHLY and CDR2 FYNNEI. Trimming cost V 1 base and J 4 bases, with 10 bases left between them. The CDR3 spans 14 residues. CDR3: CASSEEQGLYGYTF. CDR3 coding DNA: TGTGCCAGCAGTGAAGAGCAGGGACTCTATGGCTACACCTTC.

The V call is TRBV28, the J call TRBJ1-4; tentatively, D is TRBD1 (6 bases). This CDR3 spans 20 amino acids. V was trimmed by 2 bases and J by 1 base, leaving 23 bases between them. The germline gives CDR1 MDHEN, CDR2 SYDVKM. This CDR3 reads CASSLSGVGRGLVTNEKLFF. For the CDR3, the DNA is TGTGCCAGCAGTTTAAGCGGGGTTGGCAGGGGTTTAGTAACTAATGAAAAACTGTTTTTT.

The chain is built from TRBV19 and TRBJ2-1; 10 positions agree with TRBD2. V lost 1 base to trimming and J lost 6 bases; unmatched junction nucleotides: 9. The germline gives CDR1 LNHDA, CDR2 SQIVND (reference sequence). The CDR3 sequence is 17 residues long. DNA of the CDR3: TGTGCCAGTAGTATAGTCCCTAGCGGGAGTAGGGTCAATGAGCAGTTCTTC. Protein sequence: CASSIVPSGSRVNEQFF.

The gene calls are TRBV29-1 and TRBJ1-1; tentative D call: TRBD1 (6 bases). Per the germline V gene, CDR1 is SQVTM and CDR2 is ANQGSEA. Trimming took 4 bases from V and 3 from J, leaving 6 bases between them. This CDR3 is built from 11 residues. CDR3 region: CSVAGDTEAFF. The CDR3, as DNA: TGCAGCGTTGCAGGGGACACTGAAGCTTTCTTT.

The chain is built from TRBV10-1 and TRBJ2-7; D may be TRBD1 (6 bases). The CDR3 spans 14 residues. Trimming took 0 bases from V and 5 from J, leaving 11 bases between them. The V gene's germline CDR1 is WNHNN and CDR2 SYGVQD (reference sequence). CDR3 sequence: CASSESGRGNEQYF. As DNA, the CDR3 is TGCGCCAGCAGTGAGTCCGGCAGGGGAAACGAGCAGTACTTC.

A few counts support this clone. The chain couples TRBV11-2 to TRBJ1-3, with D unclear. This CDR3 contains 13 residues. Deletions cut 1 base from V and 7 bases from J, with 8 bases between. The germline V gene encodes CDR1 SGHAT and CDR2 FQNNGV. The CDR3 nucleotides are TGTGCCAGCAGCTTAGCGCAGGCCAACACCATATATTTT. Translating gives CASSLAQANTIYF.

V usage is TRBV27 and J usage is TRBJ1-5; the D is unclear. The V gene's germline CDR1 is MNHEY and CDR2 SMNVEV (reference sequence). Trimming left V 5 bases short and J 7 bases short, with 15 bases between. CDR3 size: 14 residues. CDR3 amino acids: CASSGSKGGQPQHF. The DNA for the CDR3 is TGTGCCAGCAGTGGGAGTAAGGGTGGCCAGCCCCAGCATTTT.